The following is a T cell receptor beta chain sequence with its context. RNA transcripts were the template for amplifying TCR beta CDR3 regions. The TCR CDR3 first-round RT-PCR relied on the HTBI primer set. TCRdb analysed the multiplex PCR reads with MiXCR anew, one entry per CDR3 protein. Of 300,000 to 450,000 distinct CDR3 sequences in the sample, around a quarter were seen once. This record comes from a study of T cells in Graves' hyperthyroidism and ophthalmopathy. The CDR3 has 12 residues. With 6 bases removed from V and 7 bases from J, the gap between germline ends came to 11 bases. Germline V CDR1 and CDR2: KGHDR, SFDVKD.

The clonotype originates from a man aged 45-60 years with Graves' hyperthyroidism. The V gene is TRBV24-1, the J gene TRBJ1-2; TRBD1 is a possible D gene (5 bases). The specimen was blood. The CDR3 reads CATSLEGFGYTF. CDR3 DNA: TGTGCCACCAGTTTGGAGGGGTTTGGCTACACCTTC.